The next 29 T cell receptor beta chains were all read from a single sample in a study of blood T cells in healthy people across ages. A J-beta primer mix and a sample-barcoded 5' primer were used in a second PCR of roughly 6 to 11 cycles. TCRdb processed the 5' RACE reads anew with MiXCR; each CDR3 protein has one entry. This table has approximately 600,000 distinct CDR3 sequences, around three fifths appearing once. Sequencing was carried out using blood. These receptor sequences come from a man in his sixties in good health.

This sequence joins TRBV6-2 or TRBV6-3 and TRBJ2-4; D tentatively reads TRBD1 or TRBD2 (6 bases each). V lost 6 bases and J lost 2, with 17 bases in between. The CDR3 covers 16 residues. From germline, CDR1 is MNHEY and CDR2 SVGEGT. The CDR3 spells CASSEGGMGSKNIQYF. The CDR3 coding sequence is TGTGCCAGCAGCGAGGGGGGAATGGGGTCCAAAAACATTCAGTACTTC.

The rearrangement joins TRBV28 to TRBJ1-2; D unresolved. CDR3 size: 11 residues. Germline V lookup: CDR1 MDHEN, CDR2 SYDVKM. Deletions cut 6 bases from V and 7 bases from J, with 9 bases between. CDR3 loop: CASSVEAGYTF. The CDR3 DNA is TGTGCCAGCAGCGTCGAGGCTGGCTACACCTTC.

The chain carries TRBV11-2 and TRBJ1-1; D is perhaps TRBD1 (6 bases). The germline V gene has CDR1 SGHAT and CDR2 FQNNGV. Trimming took off 3 bases at V and 2 bases at J, with 10 bases between the two ends. There are 14 residues in the CDR3. CDR3 amino acids: CASSFRGANTEAFF. In DNA form, the CDR3 reads TGTGCCAGCAGCTTCCGGGGGGCTAACACTGAAGCTTTCTTT.

This clonotype has a single count. The rearrangement uses TRBV12-3 or TRBV12-4 and TRBJ2-1; 8 nucleotides align to TRBD2. Trimming took 5 bases from V and 2 from J; bases not matched to a gene: 8. The CDR3 spans 16 residues. The CDR3 DNA follows: TGTGCCAGCAGTCAACGCGGGGGGAGGACCTACAATGAGCAGTTCTTC. This gives the protein CASSQRGGRTYNEQFF.

This rearrangement joins TRBV20-1 to TRBJ2-7; D call uncertain. The length of the CDR3 is 13 residues. The germline gives CDR1 DFQATT, CDR2 SNEGSKA (reference sequence). Trimming cost V 3 bases and J 2 bases, with 11 bases left between them. Written as DNA, the CDR3 is TGCAGTGCTAGCCGGCCGAGAGCCTACGAGCAGTACTTC. This gives the protein CSASRPRAYEQYF.

V and J are TRBV11-3 and TRBJ2-2, with TRBD2 identical over 7 bases. CDR3 length: 14 residues. Germline V gives CDR1 SGHNT, CDR2 YENEEA. V gave up 5 bases and J gave up 7 bases; unmatched junction bases: 7. The CDR3 DNA follows: TGTGCCAGCAGCGGCGGACTAGAAGGCGGGGAGCTGTTTTTT. It yields the protein CASSGGLEGGELFF.

The rearrangement links TRBV9 to TRBJ2-6; the D is unclear. Germline CDR1 and CDR2: SGDLS and YYNGEE. The CDR3 runs to 15 residues. With 0 bases removed from V and 1 base from J, the gap between germline ends came to 5 bases. CDR3 residues: CASSVVLSGANVLTF. Written as DNA, the CDR3 is TGTGCCAGCAGCGTAGTGTTATCTGGGGCCAACGTCCTGACTTTC.

The chain carries TRBV21-1 and TRBJ1-2. TRBV21-1 is noted as a pseudogene. The CDR3 sequence is 15 residues long. CDR3 residues: CASSKVRGSNYGYTF. CDR3 sequence (DNA): TGTGCCAGCAGCAAAGTTCGGGGTTCTAACTATGGCTACACCTTC.

The chain combines TRBV5-6 with TRBJ2-7; D is possibly TRBD2 (6 bases). CDR3 size: 11 residues. The germline V and J ends were trimmed by 4 bases and 10 bases, with 12 bases remaining between them. CDR1 is SGHDT, CDR2 YYEEEE, per germline. The CDR3 DNA is TGTGCCAGCAGCAGGACTACTGAACAGTACTTC. Encoded protein: CASSRTTEQYF. Variable domain in full (rest from reference TRBV5-6 and TRBJ2-7): DAGVTQSPTHLIKTRGQQVTLRCSPKSGHDTVSWYQQALGQGPQFIFQYYEEEERQRGNFPDRFSGHQFPNYSSELNVNALLLGDSALYLCASSRTTEQYFGPGTRLTVT.

The chain has TRBV6-5 and TRBJ2-4; 9 bases agree with TRBD1. Germline CDR1 and CDR2: MNHEY and SVGAGI. The CDR3 runs 14 residues. V shed 6 bases and J 7 bases; nucleotides not matched to a gene: 7. The CDR3 region is CASRADRGGNIQYF. CDR3 DNA: TGTGCCAGCAGAGCGGACAGGGGAGGGAACATTCAGTACTTC.

The gene calls are TRBV6-1 and TRBJ2-5; 8 nucleotides align to TRBD2. CDR1 and CDR2 (germline): MNHNS, SASEGT. The CDR3 covers 17 residues. With V trimmed by 5 bases and J by 2 bases, 13 bases remained unmatched. The CDR3 DNA follows: TGTGCCAGCAGTCGAGACCCCGCGGGGGGTTTTCAAGAGACCCAGTACTTC. It is translated as CASSRDPAGGFQETQYF.

This clonotype was detected a few times. The rearrangement joins TRBV6-2 or TRBV6-3 to TRBJ2-5; D is possibly TRBD1 (6 bases). Trimming left V 6 bases short and J 0 bases short, with 11 bases between. The V gene's germline CDR1 is MNHEY and CDR2 SVGEGT. The CDR3 extends over 14 amino acids. The CDR3 DNA reads as TGTGCCAGCAGATCCCACAGGGACCAAGAGACCCAGTACTTC. Protein sequence: CASRSHRDQETQYF.

The rearrangement links TRBV3-1 to TRBJ2-5; 8 bases fit TRBD2. The CDR3 runs to 15 residues. Trimming cost V 5 bases and J 3 bases; bases outside gene matches: 8. Germline loops: CDR1 LGHDT, CDR2 YNNKEL (reference sequence). CDR3 in DNA: TGTGCCAGCAGCGATGGGACTAGTGATAAAGAGACCCAGTACTTC. It yields the protein CASSDGTSDKETQYF.

This sequence joins TRBV12-3 or TRBV12-4 and TRBJ2-3, with 10 bases fitting TRBD2. V trimming: 0 bases; J trimming: 0 bases; junction bases outside the gene matches: 9. CDR3 length: 19 amino acids. CDR3 nucleotide sequence: TGTGCCAGCAGTTTAGCGTCCGTTAGCGGGGGGTTAAGCACAGATACGCAGTATTTT. Translating it yields CASSLASVSGGLSTDTQYF.

The CDR3 DNA sequence: TGTGCCAGCAGTCATCGACTAGCGGGGGGGGGTGAGCAGTTCTTC. Translated, it gives CASSHRLAGGGEQFF. The chain links TRBV7-2 to TRBJ2-1; 14 bases align to TRBD2. This CDR3 is 15 amino acids long. Per germline, CDR1 SGHTA and CDR2 FQGNSA. The V segment lost 6 bases and the J segment 9 bases; nucleotides outside the gene matches: 7.

This clonotype has only a few counts. The chain is built from TRBV4-1 and TRBJ1-4; 7 bases agree with TRBD1. Germline assignment: CDR1 MGHRA and CDR2 YSYEKL. This CDR3 spans 13 amino acids. The V and J ends lost 4 bases and 7 bases, in that order; junction bases with no gene match: 3. The CDR3 nucleotides read TGCGCCAGCAGCCGACAGGGAATTGAAAAACTGTTTTTT. This translates into CASSRQGIEKLFF.

This clonotype has a handful of counts. The rearrangement joins TRBV20-1 to TRBJ2-3; 9 positions match TRBD2. Germline V gives CDR1 DFQATT, CDR2 SNEGSKA (reference sequence). V was clipped by 1 base and J by 4 bases; unmatched bases: 6. The CDR3 spans 15 residues. The CDR3 sequence is CSARAASGAADTQYF. The CDR3 DNA sequence: TGCAGTGCTAGAGCCGCTAGCGGGGCAGCAGATACGCAGTATTTT.

The rearrangement joins TRBV7-2 to TRBJ1-2; 9 bases are a match to TRBD1. There are 20 residues in the CDR3. V was pared by 2 bases and J by 8 bases, with 24 bases of the junction left unmatched. Germline lookup yields CDR1 SGHTA and CDR2 FQGNSA. CDR3 bases: TGTGCCAGCAGCTTACGTACCAGACCGGGACAGGGAACGGCTTACGGCGGCTACACCTTC. It specifies CASSLRTRPGQGTAYGGYTF.

A note on this clonotype: This may stem from a read error, because a much larger clone lies one nucleotide away. The rearrangement uses TRBV6-5 and TRBJ2-7; D perhaps matches TRBD1 (5 bases). V was shortened by 0 bases and J by 6 bases, with 12 bases between the two germline ends. CDR1 and CDR2 (germline): MNHEY, SVGAGI. The CDR3 extends over 14 amino acids. CDR3: CASSYSIHRGEQYF. The CDR3 coding sequence is TGTGCCAGCAGTTACTCGATTCATAGGGGCGAGCAGTACTTC.

The chain links TRBV28 to TRBJ1-2, with D possibly being TRBD1 (5 bases). Per germline, CDR1 MDHEN and CDR2 SYDVKM. CDR3 length equals 16 residues. The V end was cut by 3 bases, the J end by 7 bases, with 21 bases between. CDR3 DNA: TGTGCCAGCAGTTTCGGGGGTGGGCAGATCTCAGGTGGCTACACCTTC. Encoded protein: CASSFGGGQISGGYTF.

This clonotype was counted once. The chain carries TRBV5-1 and TRBJ2-3, with 9 bases fitting TRBD1. Germline V gene lookup returns CDR1 SGHRS and CDR2 YFSETQ. J was trimmed by 2 bases and V by 2 bases; bases with no gene match: 3. This CDR3 region has 15 residues. The CDR3 DNA sequence: TGCGCCAGCAGCTTAGGACAGGGGATCACAGATACGCAGTATTTT. Its translation: CASSLGQGITDTQYF. Supplemented by reference TRBV5-1 and TRBJ2-3, the full variable domain reads KAGVTQTPRYLIKTRGQQVTLSCSPISGHRSVSWYQQTPGQGLQFLFEYFSETQRNKGNFPGRFSGRQFSNSRSEMNVSTLELGDSALYLCASSLGQGITDTQYFGPGTRLTVL.

The chain's CDR3 is CAIKSSAQETQYF. Written as DNA, the CDR3 is TGTGCCATCAAATCTAGCGCGCAAGAGACCCAGTACTTC. V is TRBV10-3 and J is TRBJ2-5; TRBD2 is a possible D gene (6 bases). The ends were cut back, 7 bases at V and 2 bases at J, with 11 bases in the middle. The germline CDR1 and CDR2 sequences are ENHRY and SYGVKD. CDR3 length: 13 amino acids.

CDR3 protein: CASSSRGTGGETQYF. CDR3 bases: TGTGCCAGCAGCTCTAGGGGGACAGGGGGAGAGACCCAGTACTTC. The chain employs TRBV11-2 and TRBJ2-5; 11 bases fit TRBD1. The CDR3 is 15 amino acids. Germline lookup yields CDR1 SGHAT and CDR2 FQNNGV. With 4 bases clipped from V and 4 bases from J, the junction kept 5 bases outside the gene matches. Full variable domain (remainder filled in from reference TRBV11-2 and TRBJ2-5): EAGVAQSPRYKIIEKRQSVAFWCNPISGHATLYWYQQILGQGPKLLIQFQNNGVVDDSQLPKDRFSAERLKGVDSTLKIQPAKLEDSAVYLCASSSRGTGGETQYFGPGTRLLVL.

This sequence joins TRBV2 and TRBJ2-7; 9 bases agree with TRBD2. J was trimmed by 2 bases and V by 6 bases; bases with no gene match: 5. The CDR3 covers 14 residues. Germline V gene lookup returns CDR1 SNHLY and CDR2 FYNNEI. This CDR3 is CASRAGTSPYEQYF. In nucleotides, the CDR3 is TGTGCCAGCAGGGCCGGGACTAGCCCCTACGAGCAGTACTTC.

The chain recombines TRBV20-1 with TRBJ2-5, with a tentative D call TRBD2 (6 bases). The germline CDR1 and CDR2 sequences are DFQATT and SNEGSKA (reference sequence). V was cut by 5 bases and J by 0 bases, with 13 bases left in between. The CDR3 consists of 14 residues. CDR3 nucleotides: TGCAGTGCTGACAAACGGGGGTACCAAGAGACCCAGTACTTC. Its translation: CSADKRGYQETQYF.

The chain has TRBV2 and TRBJ1-2, with TRBD1 as a possible D gene (6 bases). Trimming cost V 8 bases and J 4 bases, with 8 bases left between them. Germline values: CDR1 SNHLY, CDR2 FYNNEI. The CDR3 loop spans 11 amino acids. CDR3 sequence reads: CASRQAYGYTF. CDR3 sequence (DNA): TGTGCCAGCCGACAGGCCTATGGCTACACCTTC.

The V and J genes are TRBV6-6 and TRBJ2-5; a possible D gene is TRBD1 (6 bases). With the DNA end fitting TRBJ2-7 better, the J assignment may be wrong. The length of the CDR3 is 14 residues. Germline assignment: CDR1 MNHNY and CDR2 SVGAGI (reference sequence). The CDR3 loop is CASSYSPQGTEQYF. The CDR3 region has the DNA TGTGCCAGCAGTTACTCGCCACAGGGAACCGAGCAGTACTTC.

About this clonotype: A junction end diverges from the germline sequence, so it may reflect a read error. The CDR3 DNA sequence: TGTGCCGGCAGTTTAGCGGGGGGGATCAGAGAGACCCAGTACTTC. Protein sequence: CAGSLAGGIRETQYF. The chain recombines TRBV12-3 or TRBV12-4 with TRBJ2-5; 11 bases match TRBD2. The CDR3 length is 15 residues.

This clonotype was seen more than once but under ten times. The chain combines TRBV10-2 with TRBJ2-5; D remains unclear. Germline CDR1 is WSHSY and CDR2 is SAAADI. The CDR3 covers 13 residues. V was cut by 6 bases and J by 2 bases, with 10 bases left in between. The DNA of the CDR3 is TGCGCCAGCAGCGATCCACAGCAAGAGACCCAGTACTTC. This encodes CASSDPQQETQYF.